Below are 13 T cell receptor beta chains sequenced from a single sample in a study of shared clonotypes between healthy human individuals (dated by TCRdb to 2020 to 2022). The method was the immunoSEQ multiplex PCR assay. As stored in TCRdb, this immuneACCESS dataset retains in-frame rearrangements with V and J assigned. A fraction of the clones does not appear; measured against another copy, unresolved V genes explain less than half of the discrepancy, and the remainder lacks a known reason. The sample table contains some 2,000,000 clones; only one count was recorded for roughly 94% of them. The ten largest clones represent approximately 1.2% of the sample. CD8 naive samples consisted of CD45RO-negative cells that were positively selected for CCR7, yielding a CD45RA+CCR7+ population without TemRA cells. Sequencing input: naive CD8+ T cells sorted from blood. Read against the paper, the sample's cell subset or site label means: CD45RA+CCR7+. The receptors were sampled from a man between 18 and 29 years old in good health.

The chain couples TRBV25-1 to TRBJ2-7; D tentatively fits TRBD1 or TRBD2 (5 bases each). The CDR3 is 13 amino acids. V shed 3 bases and J shed 3 bases, with 9 bases lying between them. In germline, CDR1 is MGHDK, CDR2 SYGVNS. The CDR3 nucleotides are TGTGCCAGCAGTGACCGGGGCATCTACGAGCAGTACTTC. Translating it yields CASSDRGIYEQYF.

To note about this clone: The same CDR3 arises from other DNA sequences in this sample as well. This rearrangement joins TRBV7-9 to TRBJ2-7, with a tentative D call TRBD2 (5 bases). This CDR3 region has 12 residues. CDR1 is SEHNR and CDR2 is FQNEAQ in the germline V gene (reference sequence). V gave up 5 bases and J gave up 3 bases, with 8 bases separating them. CDR3 in amino acids: CASSHTSYEQYF. Written as DNA, the CDR3 is TGTGCCAGCAGCCACACTAGCTACGAGCAGTACTTC.

The CDR3 DNA sequence: TGTGCCAGCAGTTTCCGGAGGGGGACAGCTGGAGAGACCCAGTACTTC. Translated: CASSFRRGTAGETQYF. V usage is TRBV27 and J usage is TRBJ2-5; the D gene is possibly TRBD1 (7 bases). The CDR3 loop spans 16 amino acids. The germline V gene has CDR1 MNHEY and CDR2 SMNVEV (reference sequence). V was clipped by 3 bases and J by 4 bases, with 18 bases between them.

Worth noting for this clone: A junction end diverges from the germline sequence, so it may reflect a read error. This chain uses TRBV7-2 with TRBJ2-7, with 9 bases lining up with TRBD1. In germline, CDR1 is SGHTA, CDR2 FQGNSA. CDR3 length: 14 amino acids. The CDR3 sequence is CASSLDGTGLFQSF. As DNA, the CDR3 is TGTGCCAGCAGCTTAGACGGGACAGGGTTATTTCAGAGCTTC.

CDR3 sequence reads: CAAPPLGTSGPYEQYF. The CDR3 DNA reads TGTGCCGCACCCCCACTGGGTACCTCAGGGCCGTACGAGCAGTACTTC. V and J are TRBV2 and TRBJ2-7; TRBD1 might be the D (5 bases). This CDR3 is built from 16 residues. Germline CDR1 SNHLY, CDR2 FYNNEI. Trimming removed 11 bases at V and 4 bases at J, with 27 bases between.

This clone was recorded once. The chain couples TRBV29-1 to TRBJ2-3; weak D call: TRBD1 (5 bases). This CDR3 has 14 amino acids. V gave up 1 base and J gave up 5 bases, with 13 bases separating them. Per germline, CDR1 SQVTM and CDR2 ANQGSEA. The CDR3 sequence: CSVEGQPFRDTQYF. CDR3 nucleotide sequence: TGCAGCGTTGAAGGACAGCCTTTTAGAGATACGCAGTATTTT.

This clone appeared once. The V and J genes are TRBV9 and TRBJ1-3, with D perhaps matching TRBD1 (5 bases). In germline, CDR1 is SGDLS, CDR2 YYNGEE. The CDR3 length is 15 residues. V shed 4 bases and J shed 1 base, with 12 bases lying between them. The CDR3: CASSQKTESGNTIYF. The CDR3 coding sequence is TGTGCCAGCAGCCAAAAGACAGAATCTGGAAACACCATATATTTT.

The V gene is TRBV2, the J gene TRBJ2-5; 8 positions match TRBD2. Germline assignment: CDR1 SNHLY and CDR2 FYNNEI. V was clipped by 5 bases and J by 3 bases; unmatched bases: 8. CDR3 size: 15 residues. The CDR3 DNA follows: TGTGCCAGCAGTTCGCGAGCGGGAGAGAAAGAGACCCAGTACTTC. Translation gives CASSSRAGEKETQYF.

In the case of this clone: At the DNA level, this CDR3 is encoded by other sequences in the same sample as well. The genes are TRBV6-6 and TRBJ1-1; D is perhaps TRBD1 (5 bases). V was pared by 6 bases and J by 2 bases, with 13 bases between. Germline assignment: CDR1 MNHNY and CDR2 SVGAGI (reference sequence). CDR3 length equals 14 residues. The chain's CDR3 is CASSWGGGNTEAFF. The CDR3 DNA is TGTGCCAGCAGCTGGGGGGGTGGCAACACTGAAGCTTTCTTT.

The chain carries TRBV9 and TRBJ2-3; TRBD2 might be the D (5 bases). CDR1 and CDR2 from the germline V gene are SGDLS and YYNGEE. V was clipped by 1 base and J by 2 bases, with 14 bases between them. The length of the CDR3 is 16 residues. CDR3 in DNA: TGTGCCAGCAGCGTAAATCGAGCGGACCCCACAGATACGCAGTATTTT. Translation: CASSVNRADPTDTQYF. The whole variable domain, filled in from reference TRBV9 and TRBJ2-3, reads DSGVTQTPKHLITATGQRVTLRCSPRSGDLSVYWYQQSLDQGLQFLIQYYNGEERAKGNILERFSAQQFPDLHSELNLSSLELGDSALYFCASSVNRADPTDTQYFGPGTRLTVL.

V is TRBV4-1 and J is TRBJ1-1; the D gene is possibly TRBD1 (5 bases). This CDR3 is built from 16 residues. Germline V gene sequence: CDR1 MGHRA, CDR2 YSYEKL. V was shortened by 4 bases and J by 1 base, with 16 bases between the two germline ends. Here the CDR3 DNA reads TGCGCCAGCAGCCCCTTAGGGGCGGGCTCGAACACTGAAGCTTTCTTT. It yields the protein CASSPLGAGSNTEAFF.

The chain has TRBV7-2 and TRBJ1-4; 11 bases align to TRBD1. The length of the CDR3 is 14 residues. The ends lost 5 bases at V and 10 bases at J; junction bases unmatched: 6. Germline lookup yields CDR1 SGHTA and CDR2 FQGNSA. The CDR3 here is CASSRTGGSGKLFF. CDR3 in DNA: TGTGCCAGCAGCCGGACAGGGGGCAGTGGAAAACTGTTTTTT.

The J gene is TRBJ2-7, the V gene TRBV27; D may be TRBD2 (5 bases). Germline values: CDR1 MNHEY, CDR2 SMNVEV (reference sequence). V was cut by 8 bases and J by 4 bases, with 18 bases left in between. The CDR3 is 14 residues long. The CDR3 region has the DNA TGTGCCAGCGCCCGGGGAAACCCCAGATACGAGCAGTACTTC. It specifies CASARGNPRYEQYF.